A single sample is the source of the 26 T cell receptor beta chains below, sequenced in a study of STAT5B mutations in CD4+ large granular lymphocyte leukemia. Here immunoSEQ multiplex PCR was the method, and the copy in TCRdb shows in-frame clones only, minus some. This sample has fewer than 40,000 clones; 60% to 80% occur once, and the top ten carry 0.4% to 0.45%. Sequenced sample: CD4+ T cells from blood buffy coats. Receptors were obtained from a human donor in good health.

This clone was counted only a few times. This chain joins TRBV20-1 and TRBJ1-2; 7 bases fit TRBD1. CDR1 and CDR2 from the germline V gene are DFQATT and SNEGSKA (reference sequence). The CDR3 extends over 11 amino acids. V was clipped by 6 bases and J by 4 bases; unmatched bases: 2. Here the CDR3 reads CSAGQIYGYTF. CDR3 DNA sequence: TGCAGTGCGGGACAGATCTATGGCTACACCTTC.

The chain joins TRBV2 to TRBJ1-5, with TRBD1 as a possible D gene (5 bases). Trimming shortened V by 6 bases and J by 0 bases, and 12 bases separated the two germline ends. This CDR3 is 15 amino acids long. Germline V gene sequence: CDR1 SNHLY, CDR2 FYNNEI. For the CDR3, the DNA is TGTGCCAGCAGCGAACAGGAGTTTAGCAATCAGCCCCAGCATTTT. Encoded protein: CASSEQEFSNQPQHF.

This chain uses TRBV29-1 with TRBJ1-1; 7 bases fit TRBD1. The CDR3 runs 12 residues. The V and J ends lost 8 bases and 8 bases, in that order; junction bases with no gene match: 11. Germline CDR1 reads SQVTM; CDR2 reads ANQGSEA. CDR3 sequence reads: CSTDGTASEAFF. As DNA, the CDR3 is TGCAGCACTGACGGGACAGCTTCCGAAGCTTTCTTT.

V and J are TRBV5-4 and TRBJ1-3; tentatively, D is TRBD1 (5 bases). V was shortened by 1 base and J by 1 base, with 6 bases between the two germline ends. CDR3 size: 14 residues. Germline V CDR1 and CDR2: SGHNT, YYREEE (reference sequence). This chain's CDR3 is CASSLQGSGNTIYF. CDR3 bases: TGTGCCAGCAGCTTGCAGGGATCTGGAAACACCATATATTTT.

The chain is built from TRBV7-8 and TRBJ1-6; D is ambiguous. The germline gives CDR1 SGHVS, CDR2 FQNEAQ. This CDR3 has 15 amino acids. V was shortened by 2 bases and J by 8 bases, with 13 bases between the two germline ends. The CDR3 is CASSLSILADSPLHF. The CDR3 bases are TGTGCCAGCAGCTTATCTATCTTGGCGGATTCACCCCTCCACTTT.

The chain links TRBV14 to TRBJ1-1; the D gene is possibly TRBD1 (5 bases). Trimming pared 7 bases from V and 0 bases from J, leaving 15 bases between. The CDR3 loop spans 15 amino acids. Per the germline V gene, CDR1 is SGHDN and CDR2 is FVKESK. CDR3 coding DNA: TGTGCCAGCACTCGGGGGGGGGTCATGAACACTGAAGCTTTCTTT. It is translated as CASTRGGVMNTEAFF.

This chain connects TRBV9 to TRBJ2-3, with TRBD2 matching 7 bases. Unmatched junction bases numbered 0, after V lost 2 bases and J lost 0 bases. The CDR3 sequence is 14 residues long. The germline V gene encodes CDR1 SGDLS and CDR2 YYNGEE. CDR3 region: CASSVSGSTDTQYF. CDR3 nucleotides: TGTGCCAGCAGCGTTAGCGGGAGCACAGATACGCAGTATTTT.

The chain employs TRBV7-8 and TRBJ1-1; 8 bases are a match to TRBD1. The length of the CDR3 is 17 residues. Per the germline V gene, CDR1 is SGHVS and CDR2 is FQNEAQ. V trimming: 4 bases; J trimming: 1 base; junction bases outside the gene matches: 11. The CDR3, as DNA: TGTGCCAGCAGCTCAGCAACAGGGGGAGGTAAGAACACTGAAGCTTTCTTT. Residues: CASSSATGGGKNTEAFF.

In nucleotides, the CDR3 is TGTGCCAGCAGGGGGGGCACCACAGATACGCAGTATTTT. This translates into CASRGGTTDTQYF. The chain uses TRBV6-6 and TRBJ2-3, with D perhaps TRBD1 or TRBD2 (6 bases each). V was pared by 6 bases and J by 2 bases, with 9 bases between. Germline V lookup: CDR1 MNHNY, CDR2 SVGAGI (reference sequence). The length of the CDR3 is 13 residues.

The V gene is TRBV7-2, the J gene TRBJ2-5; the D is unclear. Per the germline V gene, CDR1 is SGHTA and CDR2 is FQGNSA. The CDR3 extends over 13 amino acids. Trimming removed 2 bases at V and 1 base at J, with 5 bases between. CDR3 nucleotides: TGTGCCAGCAGCTTATTCTTCCAAGAGACCCAGTACTTC. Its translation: CASSLFFQETQYF.

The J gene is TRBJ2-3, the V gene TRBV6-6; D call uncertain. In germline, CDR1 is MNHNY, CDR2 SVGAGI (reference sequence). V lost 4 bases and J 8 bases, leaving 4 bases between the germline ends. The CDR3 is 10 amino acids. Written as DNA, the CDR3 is TGTGCCAGCAGTTCGCGTACGCAGTATTTT. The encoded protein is CASSSRTQYF.

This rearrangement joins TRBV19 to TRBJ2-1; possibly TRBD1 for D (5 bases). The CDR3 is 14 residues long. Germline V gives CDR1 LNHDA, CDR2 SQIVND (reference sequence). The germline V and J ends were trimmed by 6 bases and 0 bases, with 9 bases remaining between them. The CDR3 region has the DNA TGTGCCAGTAGAATGGACAACTCCTACAATGAGCAGTTCTTC. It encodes CASRMDNSYNEQFF.

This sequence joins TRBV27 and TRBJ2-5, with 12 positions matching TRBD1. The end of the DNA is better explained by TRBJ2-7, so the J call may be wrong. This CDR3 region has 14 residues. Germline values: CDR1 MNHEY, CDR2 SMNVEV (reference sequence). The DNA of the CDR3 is TGTGCCAGCAAACCGGGACAGGGGGCTTACGAGCAGTACTTC. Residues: CASKPGQGAYEQYF.

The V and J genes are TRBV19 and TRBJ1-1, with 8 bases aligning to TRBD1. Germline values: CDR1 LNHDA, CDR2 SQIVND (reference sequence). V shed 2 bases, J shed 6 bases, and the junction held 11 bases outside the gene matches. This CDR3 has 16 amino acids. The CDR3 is CASSINGGQGGAEAFF. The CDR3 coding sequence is TGTGCCAGTAGTATAAATGGTGGACAGGGTGGAGCTGAAGCTTTCTTT.

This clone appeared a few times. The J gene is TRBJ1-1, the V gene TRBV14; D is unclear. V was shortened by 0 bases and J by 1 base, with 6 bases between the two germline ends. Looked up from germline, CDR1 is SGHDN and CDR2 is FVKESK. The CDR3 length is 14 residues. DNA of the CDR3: TGTGCCAGCAGCCAAGAACCAGAGAACACTGAAGCTTTCTTT. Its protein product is CASSQEPENTEAFF.

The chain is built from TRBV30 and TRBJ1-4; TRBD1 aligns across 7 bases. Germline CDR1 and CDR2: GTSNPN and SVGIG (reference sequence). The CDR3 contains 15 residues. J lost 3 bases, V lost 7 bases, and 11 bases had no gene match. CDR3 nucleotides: TGTGCCTTGAGACAGGGACTAGGGGCTAATGAAAAACTGTTTTTT. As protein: CALRQGLGANEKLFF. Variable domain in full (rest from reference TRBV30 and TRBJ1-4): SQTIHQWPATLVQPVGSPLSLECTVEGTSNPNLYWYRQAAGRGLQLLFYSVGIGQISSEVPQNLSASRPQDRQFILSSKKLLLSDSGFYLCALRQGLGANEKLFFGSGTQLSVL.

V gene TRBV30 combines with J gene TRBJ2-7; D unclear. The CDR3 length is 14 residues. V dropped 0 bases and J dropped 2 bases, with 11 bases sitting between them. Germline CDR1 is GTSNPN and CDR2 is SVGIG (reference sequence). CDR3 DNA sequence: TGTGCCTGGAGTGTGGCAGTATATACCTACGAGCAGTACTTC. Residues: CAWSVAVYTYEQYF.

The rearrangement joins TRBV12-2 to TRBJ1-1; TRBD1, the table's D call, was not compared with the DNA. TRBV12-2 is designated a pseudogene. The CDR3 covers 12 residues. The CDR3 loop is CASRFRNTEAFF. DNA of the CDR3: TGTGCAAGTCGCTTCAGGAACACTGAAGCTTTCTTT.

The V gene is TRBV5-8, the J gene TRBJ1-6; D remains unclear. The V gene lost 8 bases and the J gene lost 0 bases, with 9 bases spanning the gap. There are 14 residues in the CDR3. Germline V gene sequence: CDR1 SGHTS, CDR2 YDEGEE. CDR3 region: CASLSGSYNSPLHF. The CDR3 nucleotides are TGTGCCAGTCTCTCGGGCTCCTATAATTCACCCCTCCACTTT.

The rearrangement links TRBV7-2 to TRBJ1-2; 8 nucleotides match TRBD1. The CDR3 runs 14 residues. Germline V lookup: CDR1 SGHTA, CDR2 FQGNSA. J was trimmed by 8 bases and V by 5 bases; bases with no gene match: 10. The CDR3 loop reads CASSREQGVGGYTF. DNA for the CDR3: TGTGCCAGCAGCCGCGAACAGGGGGTCGGGGGCTACACCTTC.

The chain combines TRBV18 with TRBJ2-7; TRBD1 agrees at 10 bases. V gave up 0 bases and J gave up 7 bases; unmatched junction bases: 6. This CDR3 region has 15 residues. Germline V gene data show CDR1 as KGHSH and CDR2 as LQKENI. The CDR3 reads CASSPPGQGLREQYF. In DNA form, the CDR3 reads TGTGCCAGCTCACCACCGGGACAGGGGCTCCGGGAGCAGTACTTC.

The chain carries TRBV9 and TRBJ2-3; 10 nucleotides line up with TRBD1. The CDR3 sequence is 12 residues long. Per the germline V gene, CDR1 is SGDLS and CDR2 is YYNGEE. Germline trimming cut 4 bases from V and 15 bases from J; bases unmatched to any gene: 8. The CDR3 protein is CASSSRQGAYYF. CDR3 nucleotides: TGTGCCAGCAGCTCGAGACAGGGGGCATATTATTTT.

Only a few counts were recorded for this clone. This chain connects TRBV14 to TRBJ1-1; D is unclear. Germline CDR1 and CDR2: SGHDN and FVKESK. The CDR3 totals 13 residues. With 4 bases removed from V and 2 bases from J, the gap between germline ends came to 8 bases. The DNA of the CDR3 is TGTGCCAGCAGCCTACCCACAAACACTGAAGCTTTCTTT. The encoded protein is CASSLPTNTEAFF.

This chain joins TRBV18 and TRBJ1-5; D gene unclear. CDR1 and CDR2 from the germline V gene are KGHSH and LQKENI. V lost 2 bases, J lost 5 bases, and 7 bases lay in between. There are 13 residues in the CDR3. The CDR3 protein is CASSPNIDQPQHF. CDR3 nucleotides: TGTGCCAGCTCACCAAATATAGATCAGCCCCAGCATTTT.

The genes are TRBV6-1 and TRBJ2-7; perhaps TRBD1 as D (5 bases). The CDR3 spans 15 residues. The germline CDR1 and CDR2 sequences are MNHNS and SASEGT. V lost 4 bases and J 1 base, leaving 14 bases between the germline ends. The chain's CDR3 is CASSAIAGASYEQYF. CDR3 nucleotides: TGTGCCAGCAGTGCCATCGCTGGGGCATCCTACGAGCAGTACTTC.

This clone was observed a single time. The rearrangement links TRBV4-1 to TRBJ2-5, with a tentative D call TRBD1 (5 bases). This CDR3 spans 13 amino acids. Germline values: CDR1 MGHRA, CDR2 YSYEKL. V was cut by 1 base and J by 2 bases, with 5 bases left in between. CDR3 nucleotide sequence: TGCGCCAGCAGCCAAGGACAGCAAGAGACCCAGTACTTC. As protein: CASSQGQQETQYF.